Given below is one TCR beta chain in context. Its antigen is not known. The sample is drawn from a study of T cells after yellow fever vaccination. Study-wide context: Preparation of fractions with low cell numbers was performed using SMART-Seq v4 Ultra Low Input.

TCRdb reprocessed the 5' RACE reads via MiXCR and lists one record per CDR3 protein. Here the sample spans approximately 510,000 distinct CDR3 sequences, less than 25% being singletons. Germline lookup yields CDR1 SGHVS and CDR2 FNYEAQ. V lost 0 bases to trimming and J lost 2 bases, with 11 bases between them. This CDR3 is 15 amino acids long. General study points: It was a small share of clonotypes that appeared in both CD4 and CD8 compartments. The presence of abundant clonotypes contaminating from the bulk population was possible in FACS-sorted repertoires.

This sequence joins TRBV7-6 and TRBJ2-7, with D tentatively TRBD2 (5 bases). This receptor was identified in a man aged 18 to 30 who received the YFV17D yellow fever vaccine. The specimen comprised PBMCs, sampled 21 days after the first yellow fever vaccination. The CDR3 is CASSLAAGPPYEQYF. For the CDR3, the DNA is TGTGCCAGCAGCTTAGCGGCGGGCCCCCCCTACGAGCAGTACTTC.